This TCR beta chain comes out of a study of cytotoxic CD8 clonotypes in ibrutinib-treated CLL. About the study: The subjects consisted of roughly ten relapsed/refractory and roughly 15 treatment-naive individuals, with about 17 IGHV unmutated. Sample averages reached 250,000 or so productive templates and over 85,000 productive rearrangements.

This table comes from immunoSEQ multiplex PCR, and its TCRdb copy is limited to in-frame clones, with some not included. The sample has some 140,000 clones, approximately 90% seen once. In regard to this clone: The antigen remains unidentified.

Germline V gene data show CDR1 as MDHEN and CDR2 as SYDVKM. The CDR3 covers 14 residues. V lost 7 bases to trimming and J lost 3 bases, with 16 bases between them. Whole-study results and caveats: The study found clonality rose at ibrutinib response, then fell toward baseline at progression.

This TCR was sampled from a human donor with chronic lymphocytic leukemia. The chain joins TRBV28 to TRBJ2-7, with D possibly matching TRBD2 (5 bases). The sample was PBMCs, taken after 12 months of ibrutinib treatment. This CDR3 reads CASTGSGSRYEQYF. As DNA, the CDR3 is TGTGCCAGCACTGGCTCGGGGTCCCGCTACGAGCAGTACTTC.